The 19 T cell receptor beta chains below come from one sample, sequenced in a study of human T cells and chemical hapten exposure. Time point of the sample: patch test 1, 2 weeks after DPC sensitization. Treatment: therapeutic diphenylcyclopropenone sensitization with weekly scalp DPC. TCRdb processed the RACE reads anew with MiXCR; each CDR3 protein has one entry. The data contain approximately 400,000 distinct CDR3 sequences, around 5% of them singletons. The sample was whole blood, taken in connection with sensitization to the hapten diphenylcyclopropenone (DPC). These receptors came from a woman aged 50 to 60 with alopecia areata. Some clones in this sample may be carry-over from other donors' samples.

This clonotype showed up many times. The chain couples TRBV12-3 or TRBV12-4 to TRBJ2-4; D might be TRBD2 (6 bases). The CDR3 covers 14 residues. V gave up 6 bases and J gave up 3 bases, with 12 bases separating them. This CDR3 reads CASSPMGGKNIQYF. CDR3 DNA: TGTGCCAGCAGCCCGATGGGGGGCAAAAACATTCAGTACTTC.

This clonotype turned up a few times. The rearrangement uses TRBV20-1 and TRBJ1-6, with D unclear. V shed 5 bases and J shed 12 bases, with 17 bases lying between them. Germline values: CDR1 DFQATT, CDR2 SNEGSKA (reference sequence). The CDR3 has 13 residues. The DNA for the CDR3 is TGCAGTGCTGCCCCGGACCTAGGTCGACCCCTCCACTTT. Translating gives CSAAPDLGRPLHF.

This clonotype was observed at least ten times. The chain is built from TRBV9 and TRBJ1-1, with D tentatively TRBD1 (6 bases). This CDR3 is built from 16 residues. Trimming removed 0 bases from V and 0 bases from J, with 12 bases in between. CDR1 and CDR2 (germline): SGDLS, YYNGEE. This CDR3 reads CASSVEWGHLNTEAFF. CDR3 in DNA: TGTGCCAGCAGCGTAGAGTGGGGGCACCTGAACACTGAAGCTTTCTTT. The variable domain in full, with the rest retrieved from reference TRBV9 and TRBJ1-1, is DSGVTQTPKHLITATGQRVTLRCSPRSGDLSVYWYQQSLDQGLQFLIQYYNGEERAKGNILERFSAQQFPDLHSELNLSSLELGDSALYFCASSVEWGHLNTEAFFGQGTRLTVV.

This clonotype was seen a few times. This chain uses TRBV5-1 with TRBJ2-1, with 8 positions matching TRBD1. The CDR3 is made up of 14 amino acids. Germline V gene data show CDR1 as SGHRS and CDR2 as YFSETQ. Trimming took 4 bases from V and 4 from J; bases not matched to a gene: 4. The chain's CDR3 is CASSPWTGYNEQFF. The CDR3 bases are TGCGCCAGCAGCCCTTGGACAGGGTACAATGAGCAGTTCTTC.

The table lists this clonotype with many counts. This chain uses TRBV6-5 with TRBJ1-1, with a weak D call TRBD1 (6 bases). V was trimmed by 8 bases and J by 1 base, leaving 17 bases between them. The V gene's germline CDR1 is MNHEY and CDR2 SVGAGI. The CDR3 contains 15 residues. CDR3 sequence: CASAKTTGRNTEAFF. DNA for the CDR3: TGTGCCAGCGCTAAGACGACAGGTCGGAACACTGAAGCTTTCTTT.

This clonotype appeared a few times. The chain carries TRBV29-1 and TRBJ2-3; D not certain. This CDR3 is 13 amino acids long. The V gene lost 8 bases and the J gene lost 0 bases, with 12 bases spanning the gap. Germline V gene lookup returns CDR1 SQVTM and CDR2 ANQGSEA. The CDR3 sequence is CSLNGPSTDTQYF. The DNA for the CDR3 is TGCAGCCTTAACGGGCCTAGCACAGATACGCAGTATTTT.

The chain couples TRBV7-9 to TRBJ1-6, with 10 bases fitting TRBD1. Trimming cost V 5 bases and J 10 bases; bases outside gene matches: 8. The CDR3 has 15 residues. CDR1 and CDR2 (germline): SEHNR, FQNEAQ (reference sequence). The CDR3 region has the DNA TGTGCCAGCAGCCCCCGTAGGGACAGGGGCTCACCCCTCCACTTT. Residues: CASSPRRDRGSPLHF. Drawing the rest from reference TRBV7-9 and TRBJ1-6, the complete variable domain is DTGVSQNPRHKITKRGQNVTFRCDPISEHNRLYWYRQTLGQGPEFLTYFQNEAQLEKSRLLSDRFSAERPKGSFSTLEIQRTEQGDSAMYLCASSPRRDRGSPLHFGNGTRLTVT.

The CDR3 here is CASSELGGFEAFF. The CDR3 DNA reads TGCGCCAGCAGTGAGTTGGGGGGCTTTGAAGCTTTCTTT. The rearrangement uses TRBV10-2 and TRBJ1-1, with D possibly TRBD1 on 6 matching bases. Germline V gives CDR1 WSHSY, CDR2 SAAADI. The CDR3 is 13 residues long. V was clipped by 1 base and J by 7 bases, with 10 bases between them.

CDR3 loop: CASSQGMAQYF. DNA for the CDR3: TGTGCCAGCAGCCAGGGGATGGCGCAGTATTTT. V gene TRBV5-6 combines with J gene TRBJ2-3, with D possibly being TRBD1 (6 bases). Germline V gene data show CDR1 as SGHDT and CDR2 as YYEEEE. Trimming removed 4 bases from V and 10 bases from J, with 10 bases in between. This CDR3 has 11 residues.

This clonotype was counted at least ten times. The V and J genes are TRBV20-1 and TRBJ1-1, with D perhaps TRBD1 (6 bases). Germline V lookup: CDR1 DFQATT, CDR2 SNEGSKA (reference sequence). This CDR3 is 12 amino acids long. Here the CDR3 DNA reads TGCAGAACAATCTCCTTAGGGGGTGAAGCTTTCTTT. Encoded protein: CRTISLGGEAFF.

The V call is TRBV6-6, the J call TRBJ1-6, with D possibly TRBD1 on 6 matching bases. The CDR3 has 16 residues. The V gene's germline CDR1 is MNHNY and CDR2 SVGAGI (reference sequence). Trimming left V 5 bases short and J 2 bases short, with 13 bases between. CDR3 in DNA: TGTGCCAGCAGTCCCACAGGGACACCCTATAATTCACCCCTCCACTTT. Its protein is CASSPTGTPYNSPLHF.

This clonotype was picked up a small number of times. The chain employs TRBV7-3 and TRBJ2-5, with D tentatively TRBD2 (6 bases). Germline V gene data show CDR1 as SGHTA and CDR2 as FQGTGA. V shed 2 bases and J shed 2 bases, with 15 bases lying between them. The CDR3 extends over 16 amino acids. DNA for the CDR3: TGTGCCAGCAGCTTAGGAATTTCGGGGAGGCAAGAGACCCAGTACTTC. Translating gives CASSLGISGRQETQYF.

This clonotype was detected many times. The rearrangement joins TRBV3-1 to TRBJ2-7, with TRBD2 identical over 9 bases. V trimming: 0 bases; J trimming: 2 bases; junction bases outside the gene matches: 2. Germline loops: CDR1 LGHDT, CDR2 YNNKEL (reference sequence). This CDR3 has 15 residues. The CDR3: CASSQELAGAYEQYF. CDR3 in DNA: TGTGCCAGCAGCCAAGAGTTAGCGGGGGCCTACGAGCAGTACTTC.

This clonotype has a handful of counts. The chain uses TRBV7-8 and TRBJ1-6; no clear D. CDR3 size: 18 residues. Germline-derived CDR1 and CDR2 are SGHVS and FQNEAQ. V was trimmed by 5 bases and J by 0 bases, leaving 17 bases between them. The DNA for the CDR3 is TGTGCCAGCAGCCTAGGACGTAGACGGAGCTCCTATAATTCACCCCTCCACTTT. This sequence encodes CASSLGRRRSSYNSPLHF.

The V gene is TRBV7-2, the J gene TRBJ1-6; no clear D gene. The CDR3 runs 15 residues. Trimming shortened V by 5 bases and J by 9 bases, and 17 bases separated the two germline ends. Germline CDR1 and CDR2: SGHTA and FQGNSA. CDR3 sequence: CASSASPASGSPLHF. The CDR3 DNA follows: TGTGCCAGCAGCGCCTCCCCCGCCTCAGGTTCACCCCTCCACTTT.

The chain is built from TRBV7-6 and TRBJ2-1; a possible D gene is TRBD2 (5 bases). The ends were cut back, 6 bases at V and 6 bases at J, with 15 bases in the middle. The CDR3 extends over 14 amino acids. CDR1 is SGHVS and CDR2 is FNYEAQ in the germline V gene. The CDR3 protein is CASRSSGELNEQFF. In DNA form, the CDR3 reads TGTGCCAGCAGATCGTCCGGGGAACTCAATGAGCAGTTCTTC.

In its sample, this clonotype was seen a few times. The CDR3 DNA is TGTGCCAGCAGATCTCCGGGACGCAGGAGTTCTGGGGCCAACGTCCTGACTTTC. Amino acid sequence: CASRSPGRRSSGANVLTF. This chain uses TRBV5-6 with TRBJ2-6, with D perhaps TRBD1 or TRBD2 (5 bases each). The V gene's germline CDR1 is SGHDT and CDR2 YYEEEE. With 5 bases removed from V and 1 base from J, the gap between germline ends came to 19 bases. The CDR3 consists of 18 residues.

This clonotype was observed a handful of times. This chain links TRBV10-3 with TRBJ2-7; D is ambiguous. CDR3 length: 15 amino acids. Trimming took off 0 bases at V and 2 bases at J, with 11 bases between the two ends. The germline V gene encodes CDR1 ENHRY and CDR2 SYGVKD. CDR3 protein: CAISESADPPYEQYF. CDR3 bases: TGTGCCATCAGTGAGTCTGCAGACCCCCCCTACGAGCAGTACTTC.

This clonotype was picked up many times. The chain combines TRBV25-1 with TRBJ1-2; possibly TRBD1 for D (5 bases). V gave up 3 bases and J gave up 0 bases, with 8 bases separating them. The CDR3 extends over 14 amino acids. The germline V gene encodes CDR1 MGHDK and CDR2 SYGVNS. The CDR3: CASSEGTANYGYTF. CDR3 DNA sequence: TGTGCCAGCAGTGAGGGGACGGCTAACTATGGCTACACCTTC.